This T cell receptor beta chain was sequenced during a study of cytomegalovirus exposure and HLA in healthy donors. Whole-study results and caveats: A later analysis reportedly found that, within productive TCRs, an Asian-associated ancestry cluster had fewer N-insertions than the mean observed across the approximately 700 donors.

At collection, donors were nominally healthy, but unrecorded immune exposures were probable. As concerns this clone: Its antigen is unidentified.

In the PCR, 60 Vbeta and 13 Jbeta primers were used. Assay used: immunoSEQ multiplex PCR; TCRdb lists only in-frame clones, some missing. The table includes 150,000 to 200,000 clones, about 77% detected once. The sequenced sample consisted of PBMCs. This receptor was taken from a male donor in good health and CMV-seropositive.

The chain's CDR3 is CASSLGQGSNQPQHF. CDR3 nucleotide sequence: TGTGCCAGCAGCTTAGGGCAGGGGTCGAATCAGCCCCAGCATTTT. The V gene is TRBV7-2, the J gene TRBJ1-5, with D possibly being TRBD1 (6 bases). Trimming left V 1 base short and J 4 bases short, with 11 bases between. The CDR3 runs 15 residues. Looked up from germline, CDR1 is SGHTA and CDR2 is FQGNSA.